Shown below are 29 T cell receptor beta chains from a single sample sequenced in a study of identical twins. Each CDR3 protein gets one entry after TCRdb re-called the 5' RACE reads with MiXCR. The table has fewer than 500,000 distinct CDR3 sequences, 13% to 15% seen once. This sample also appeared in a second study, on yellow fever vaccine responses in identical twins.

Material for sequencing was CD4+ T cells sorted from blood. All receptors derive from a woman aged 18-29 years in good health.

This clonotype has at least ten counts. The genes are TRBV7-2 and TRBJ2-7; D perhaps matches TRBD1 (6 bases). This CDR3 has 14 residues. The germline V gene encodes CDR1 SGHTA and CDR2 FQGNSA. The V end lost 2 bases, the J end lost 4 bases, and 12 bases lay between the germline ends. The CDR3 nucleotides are TGTGCCAGCAGCTTACTGGACAGAAAATACGAGCAGTACTTC. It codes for CASSLLDRKYEQYF.

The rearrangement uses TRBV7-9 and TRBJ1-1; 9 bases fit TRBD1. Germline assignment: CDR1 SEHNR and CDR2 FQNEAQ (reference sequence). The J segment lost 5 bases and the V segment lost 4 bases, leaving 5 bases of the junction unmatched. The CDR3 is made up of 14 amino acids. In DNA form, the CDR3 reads TGTGCCAGCAGCTCCCGGACAGGGGAGACTGAAGCTTTCTTT. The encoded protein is CASSSRTGETEAFF.

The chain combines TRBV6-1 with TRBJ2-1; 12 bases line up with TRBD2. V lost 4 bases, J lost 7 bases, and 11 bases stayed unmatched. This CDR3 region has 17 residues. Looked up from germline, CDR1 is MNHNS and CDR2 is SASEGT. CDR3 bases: TGTGCCAGCAGTGTTTCTAGCGGGGGGGCCGGTAGGAATGAGCAGTTCTTC. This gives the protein CASSVSSGGAGRNEQFF.

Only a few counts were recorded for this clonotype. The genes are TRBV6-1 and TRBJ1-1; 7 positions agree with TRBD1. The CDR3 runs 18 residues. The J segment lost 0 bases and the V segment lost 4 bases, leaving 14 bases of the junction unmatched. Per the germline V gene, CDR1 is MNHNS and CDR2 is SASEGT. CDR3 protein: CASSAAGTDDHMNTEAFF. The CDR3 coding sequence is TGTGCCAGCAGTGCCGCCGGGACAGACGATCACATGAACACTGAAGCTTTCTTT.

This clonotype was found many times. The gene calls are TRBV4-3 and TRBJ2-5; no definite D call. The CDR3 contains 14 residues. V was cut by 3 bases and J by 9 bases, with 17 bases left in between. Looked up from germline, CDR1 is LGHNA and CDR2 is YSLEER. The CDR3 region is CASSHGGPQAPQYF. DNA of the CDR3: TGCGCCAGCAGCCATGGTGGGCCCCAAGCGCCCCAGTACTTC.

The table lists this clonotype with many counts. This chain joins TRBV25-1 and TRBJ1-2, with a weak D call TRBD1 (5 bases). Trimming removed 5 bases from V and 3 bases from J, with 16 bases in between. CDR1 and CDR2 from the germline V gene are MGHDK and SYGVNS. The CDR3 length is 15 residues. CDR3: CASSRHAQEDYGYTF. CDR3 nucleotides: TGTGCCAGCAGTAGGCACGCACAGGAGGACTATGGCTACACCTTC.

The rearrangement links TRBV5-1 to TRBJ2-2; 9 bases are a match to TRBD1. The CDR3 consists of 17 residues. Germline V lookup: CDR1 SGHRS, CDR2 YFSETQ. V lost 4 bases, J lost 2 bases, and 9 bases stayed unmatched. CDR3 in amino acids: CASSPLPGQGNTGELFF. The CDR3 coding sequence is TGCGCCAGCAGCCCGCTACCGGGACAGGGAAACACCGGGGAGCTGTTTTTT.

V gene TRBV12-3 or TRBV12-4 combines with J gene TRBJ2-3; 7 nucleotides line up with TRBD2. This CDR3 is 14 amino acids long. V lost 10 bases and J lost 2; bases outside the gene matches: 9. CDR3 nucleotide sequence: TGTGCCACACGCGGGGCGGGAGACACAGATACGCAGTATTTT. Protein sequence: CATRGAGDTDTQYF.

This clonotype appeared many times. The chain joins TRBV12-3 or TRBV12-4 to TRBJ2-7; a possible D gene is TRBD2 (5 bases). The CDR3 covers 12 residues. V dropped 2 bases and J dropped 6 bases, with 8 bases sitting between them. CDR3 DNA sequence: TGTGCCAGCAGTTTATCGGGGATCGAGCAGTACTTC. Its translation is CASSLSGIEQYF.

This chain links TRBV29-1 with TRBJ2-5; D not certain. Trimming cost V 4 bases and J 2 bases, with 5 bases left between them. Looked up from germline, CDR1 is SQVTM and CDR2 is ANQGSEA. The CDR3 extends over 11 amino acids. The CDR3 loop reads CSVVIQETQYF. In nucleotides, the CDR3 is TGCAGCGTTGTGATACAAGAGACCCAGTACTTC.

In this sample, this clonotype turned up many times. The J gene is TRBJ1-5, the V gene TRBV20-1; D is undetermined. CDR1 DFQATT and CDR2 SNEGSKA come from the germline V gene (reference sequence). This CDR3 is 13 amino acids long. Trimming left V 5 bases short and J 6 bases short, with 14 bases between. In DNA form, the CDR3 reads TGCAGTGCTCGGCCCGGGTCCGGTCAGCCCCAGCATTTT. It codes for CSARPGSGQPQHF.

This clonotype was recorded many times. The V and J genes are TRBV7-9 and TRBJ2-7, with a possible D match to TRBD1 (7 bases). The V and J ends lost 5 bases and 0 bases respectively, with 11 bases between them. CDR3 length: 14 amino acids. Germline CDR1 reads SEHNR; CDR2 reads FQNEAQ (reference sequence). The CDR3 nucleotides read TGTGCCAGCAGCCCCCAGGGGGGCTCCTACGAGCAGTACTTC. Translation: CASSPQGGSYEQYF.

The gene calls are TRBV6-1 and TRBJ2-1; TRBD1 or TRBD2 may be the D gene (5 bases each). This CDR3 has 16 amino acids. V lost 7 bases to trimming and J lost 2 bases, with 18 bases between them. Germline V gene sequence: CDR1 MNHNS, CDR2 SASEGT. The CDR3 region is CASTQGKLGPYNEQFF. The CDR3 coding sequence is TGTGCCAGCACTCAGGGTAAACTAGGCCCCTACAATGAGCAGTTCTTC.

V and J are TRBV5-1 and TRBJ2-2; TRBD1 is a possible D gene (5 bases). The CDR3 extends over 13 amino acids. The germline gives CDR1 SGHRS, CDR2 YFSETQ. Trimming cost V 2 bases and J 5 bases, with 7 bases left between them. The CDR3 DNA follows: TGCGCCAGCAGCTTCGCAGGGACCGGGGAGCTGTTTTTT. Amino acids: CASSFAGTGELFF. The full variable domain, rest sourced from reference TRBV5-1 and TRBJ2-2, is KAGVTQTPRYLIKTRGQQVTLSCSPISGHRSVSWYQQTPGQGLQFLFEYFSETQRNKGNFPGRFSGRQFSNSRSEMNVSTLELGDSALYLCASSFAGTGELFFGEGSRLTVL.

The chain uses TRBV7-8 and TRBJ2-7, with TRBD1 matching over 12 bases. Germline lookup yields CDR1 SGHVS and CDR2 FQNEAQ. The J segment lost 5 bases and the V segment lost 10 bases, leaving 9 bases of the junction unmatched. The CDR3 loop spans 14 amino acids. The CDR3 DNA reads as TGTGCCATCAAACCCGGGACAGGGGGCAACGAGCAGTACTTC. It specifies CAIKPGTGGNEQYF.

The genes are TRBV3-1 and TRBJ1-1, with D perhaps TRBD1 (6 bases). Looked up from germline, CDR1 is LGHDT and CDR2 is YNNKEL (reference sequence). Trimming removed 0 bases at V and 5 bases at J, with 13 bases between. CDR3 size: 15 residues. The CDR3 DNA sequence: TGTGCCAGCAGCCAAGATAATCAGGGGAGAACTGAAGCTTTCTTT. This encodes CASSQDNQGRTEAFF.

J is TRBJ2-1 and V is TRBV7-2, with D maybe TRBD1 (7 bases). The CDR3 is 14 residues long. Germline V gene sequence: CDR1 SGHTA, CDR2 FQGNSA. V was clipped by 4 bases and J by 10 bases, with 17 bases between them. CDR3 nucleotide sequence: TGTGCCAGCAGCTCCCAGGGGGGCCTAAGGGAGCAGTTCTTC. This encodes CASSSQGGLREQFF.

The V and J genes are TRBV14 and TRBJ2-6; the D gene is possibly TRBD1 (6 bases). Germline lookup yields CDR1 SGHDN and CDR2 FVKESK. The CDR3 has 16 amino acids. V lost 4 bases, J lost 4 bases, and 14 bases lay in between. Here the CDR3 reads CASSPWSRGGANVLTF. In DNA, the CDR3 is TGTGCCAGCAGCCCTTGGAGCAGGGGCGGGGCCAACGTCCTGACTTTC.

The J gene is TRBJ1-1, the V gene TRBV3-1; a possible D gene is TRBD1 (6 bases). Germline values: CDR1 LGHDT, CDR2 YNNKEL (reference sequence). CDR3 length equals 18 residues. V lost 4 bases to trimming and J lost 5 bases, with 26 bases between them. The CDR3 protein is CASSRRGGTGPVGTEAFF. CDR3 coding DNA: TGTGCCAGCAGCCGTCGAGGGGGTACCGGTCCAGTGGGGACTGAAGCTTTCTTT.

CDR3 in DNA: TGTGCCAGCAGCCTAGACGGACTGGGCACAGATACGCAGTATTTT. It yields the protein CASSLDGLGTDTQYF. The J gene is TRBJ2-3, the V gene TRBV12-3 or TRBV12-4; tentative D call: TRBD2 (5 bases). Trimming pared 6 bases from V and 1 base from J, leaving 14 bases between. This CDR3 is built from 15 residues.

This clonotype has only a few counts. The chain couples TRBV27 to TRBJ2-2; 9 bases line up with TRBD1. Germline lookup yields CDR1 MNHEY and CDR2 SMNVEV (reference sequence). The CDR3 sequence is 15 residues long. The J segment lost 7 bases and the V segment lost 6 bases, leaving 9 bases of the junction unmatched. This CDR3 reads CASRPNRGQNGELFF. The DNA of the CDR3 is TGTGCCAGCAGACCCAACAGGGGGCAAAACGGGGAGCTGTTTTTT.

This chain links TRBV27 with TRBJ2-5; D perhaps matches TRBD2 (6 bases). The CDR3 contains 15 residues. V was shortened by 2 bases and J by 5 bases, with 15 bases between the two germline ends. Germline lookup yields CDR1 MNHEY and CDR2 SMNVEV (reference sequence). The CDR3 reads CASSLGGFQAETQYF. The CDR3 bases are TGTGCCAGCAGTTTAGGAGGGTTCCAAGCGGAGACCCAGTACTTC.

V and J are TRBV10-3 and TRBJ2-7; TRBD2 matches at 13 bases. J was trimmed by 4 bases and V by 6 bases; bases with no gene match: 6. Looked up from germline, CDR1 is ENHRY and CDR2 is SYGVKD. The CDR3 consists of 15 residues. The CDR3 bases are TGTGCCATCAGCGGGACTAGCGGGATGTCTTACGAGCAGTACTTC. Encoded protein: CAISGTSGMSYEQYF.

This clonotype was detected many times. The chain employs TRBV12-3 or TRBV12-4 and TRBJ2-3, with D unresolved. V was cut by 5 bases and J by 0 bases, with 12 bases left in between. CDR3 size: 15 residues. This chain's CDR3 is CASSPAIRSTDTQYF. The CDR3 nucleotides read TGTGCCAGCAGTCCGGCGATTAGAAGCACAGATACGCAGTATTTT.

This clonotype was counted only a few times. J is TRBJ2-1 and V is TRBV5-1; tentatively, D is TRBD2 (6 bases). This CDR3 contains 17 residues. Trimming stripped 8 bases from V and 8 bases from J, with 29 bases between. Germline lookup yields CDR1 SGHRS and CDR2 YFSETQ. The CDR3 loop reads CAREREEAGLKLYEQFF. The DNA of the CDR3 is TGCGCCAGAGAAAGGGAGGAGGCAGGACTGAAGTTGTATGAGCAGTTCTTC.

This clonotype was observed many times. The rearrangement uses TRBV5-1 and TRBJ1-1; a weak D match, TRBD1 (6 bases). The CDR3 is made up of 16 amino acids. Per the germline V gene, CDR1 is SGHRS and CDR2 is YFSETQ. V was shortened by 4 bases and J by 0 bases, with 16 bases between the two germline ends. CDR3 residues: CASSPQGQMMNTEAFF. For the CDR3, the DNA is TGCGCCAGCAGCCCCCAGGGGCAGATGATGAACACTGAAGCTTTCTTT.

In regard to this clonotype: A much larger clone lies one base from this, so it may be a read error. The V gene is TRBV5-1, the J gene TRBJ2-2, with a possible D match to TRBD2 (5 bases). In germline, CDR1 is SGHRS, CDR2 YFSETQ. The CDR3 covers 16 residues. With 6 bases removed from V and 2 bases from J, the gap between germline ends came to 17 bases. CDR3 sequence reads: CASTPSDRDNTGELFF. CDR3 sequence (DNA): TGCGCCAGCACCCCGAGCGACCGGGATAACACCGGGGAGCTGTTTTTT.

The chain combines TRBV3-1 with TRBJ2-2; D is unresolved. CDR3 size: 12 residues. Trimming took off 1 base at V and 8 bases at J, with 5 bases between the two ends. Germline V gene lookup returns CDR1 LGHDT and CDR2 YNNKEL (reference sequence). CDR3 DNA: TGTGCCAGCAGCCAAGTCAAGGGGGAGCTGTTTTTT. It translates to CASSQVKGELFF. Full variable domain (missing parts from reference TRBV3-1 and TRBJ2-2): DTAVSQTPKYLVTQMGNDKSIKCEQNLGHDTMYWYKQDSKKFLKIMFSYNNKELIINETVPNRFSPKSPDKAHLNLHINSLELGDSAVYFCASSQVKGELFFGEGSRLTVL.

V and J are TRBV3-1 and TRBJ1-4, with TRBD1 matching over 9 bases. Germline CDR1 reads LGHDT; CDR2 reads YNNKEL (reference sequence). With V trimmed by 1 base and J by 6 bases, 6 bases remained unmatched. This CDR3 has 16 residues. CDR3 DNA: TGTGCCAGCAGCCAAGGAACCGGGACAGGGTATGAAAAACTGTTTTTT. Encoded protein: CASSQGTGTGYEKLFF.